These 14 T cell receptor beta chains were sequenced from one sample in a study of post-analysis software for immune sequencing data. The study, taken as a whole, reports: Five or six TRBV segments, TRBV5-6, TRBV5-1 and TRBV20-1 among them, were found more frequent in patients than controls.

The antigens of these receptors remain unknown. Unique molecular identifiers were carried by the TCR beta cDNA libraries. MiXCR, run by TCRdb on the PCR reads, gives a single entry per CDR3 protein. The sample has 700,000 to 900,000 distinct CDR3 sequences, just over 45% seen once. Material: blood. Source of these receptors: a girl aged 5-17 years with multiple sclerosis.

CDR3 DNA sequence: TGCAGTGCTAGAGGTAGCGCCCAGTACAATGAGCAGTTCTTC. Its protein product is CSARGSAQYNEQFF. V gene TRBV20-1 combines with J gene TRBJ2-1, with D perhaps matching TRBD2 (5 bases). The CDR3 contains 14 residues. Germline V CDR1 and CDR2: DFQATT, SNEGSKA (reference sequence). Trimming cost V 1 base and J 4 bases, with 11 bases left between them.

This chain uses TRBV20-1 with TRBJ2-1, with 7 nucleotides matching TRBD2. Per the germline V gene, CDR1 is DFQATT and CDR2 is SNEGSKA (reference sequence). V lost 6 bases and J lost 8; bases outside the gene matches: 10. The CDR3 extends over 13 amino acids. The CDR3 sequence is CSAVPTSLDEQFF. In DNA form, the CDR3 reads TGCAGTGCCGTCCCGACTAGCCTGGATGAGCAGTTCTTC.

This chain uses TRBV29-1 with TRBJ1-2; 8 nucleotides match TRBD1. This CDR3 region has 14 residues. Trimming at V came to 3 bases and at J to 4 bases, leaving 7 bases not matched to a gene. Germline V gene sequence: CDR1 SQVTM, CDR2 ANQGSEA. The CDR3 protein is CSVDPSTGAYGYTF. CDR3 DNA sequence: TGCAGCGTTGACCCTTCGACAGGGGCCTATGGCTACACCTTC.

CDR3 region: CSARRQGRYGYTF. The CDR3 DNA follows: TGCAGTGCACGGAGACAGGGCCGCTATGGCTACACCTTC. This chain connects TRBV20-1 to TRBJ1-2, with 7 bases identical to TRBD1. Germline CDR1 is DFQATT and CDR2 is SNEGSKA (reference sequence). With V trimmed by 6 bases and J by 4 bases, 8 bases remained unmatched. The CDR3 extends over 13 amino acids.

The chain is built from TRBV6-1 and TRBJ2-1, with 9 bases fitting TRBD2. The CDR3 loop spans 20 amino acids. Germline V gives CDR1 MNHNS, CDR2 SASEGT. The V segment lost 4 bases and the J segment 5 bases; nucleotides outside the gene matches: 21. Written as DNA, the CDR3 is TGTGCCAGCAGTGCCCGATTAATCGGGCGGGAGGGCCTTGTTGACAATGAGCAGTTCTTC. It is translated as CASSARLIGREGLVDNEQFF.

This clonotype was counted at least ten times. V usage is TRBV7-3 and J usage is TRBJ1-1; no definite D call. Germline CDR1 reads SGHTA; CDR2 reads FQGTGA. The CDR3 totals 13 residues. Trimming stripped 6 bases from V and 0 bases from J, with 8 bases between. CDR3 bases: TGTGCCAGCAGTTTGGAGTTGAACACTGAAGCTTTCTTT. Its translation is CASSLELNTEAFF.

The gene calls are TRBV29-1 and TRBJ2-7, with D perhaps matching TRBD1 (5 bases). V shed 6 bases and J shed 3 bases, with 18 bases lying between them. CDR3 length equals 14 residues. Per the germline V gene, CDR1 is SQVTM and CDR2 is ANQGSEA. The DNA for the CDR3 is TGCAGCGTGGGAACCATCTCAGGGAACTACGAGCAGTACTTC. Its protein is CSVGTISGNYEQYF.

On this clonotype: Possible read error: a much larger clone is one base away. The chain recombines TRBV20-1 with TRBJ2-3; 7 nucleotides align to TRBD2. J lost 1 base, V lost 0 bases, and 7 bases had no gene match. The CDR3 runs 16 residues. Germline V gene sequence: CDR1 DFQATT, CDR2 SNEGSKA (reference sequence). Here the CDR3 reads CSARDVTSGGTDTQYF. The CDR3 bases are TGCAGTGCTAGAGATGTGACGAGCGGGGGCACAGATACGCAGTATTTT.

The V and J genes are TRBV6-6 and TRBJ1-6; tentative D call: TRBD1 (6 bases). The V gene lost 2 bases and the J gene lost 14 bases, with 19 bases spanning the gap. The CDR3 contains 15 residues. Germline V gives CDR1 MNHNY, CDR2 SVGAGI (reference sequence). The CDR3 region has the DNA TGTGCCAGCAGTTACCCCGGGACCAGCGCAGGGGCCCTCCACTTT. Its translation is CASSYPGTSAGALHF.

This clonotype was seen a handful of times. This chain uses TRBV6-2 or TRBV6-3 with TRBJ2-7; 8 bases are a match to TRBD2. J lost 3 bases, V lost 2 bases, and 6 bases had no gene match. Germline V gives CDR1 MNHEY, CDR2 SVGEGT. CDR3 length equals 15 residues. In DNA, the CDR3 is TGTGCCAGCAGTTACCTAAGCGGGAGTCTCTACGAGCAGTACTTC. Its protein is CASSYLSGSLYEQYF.

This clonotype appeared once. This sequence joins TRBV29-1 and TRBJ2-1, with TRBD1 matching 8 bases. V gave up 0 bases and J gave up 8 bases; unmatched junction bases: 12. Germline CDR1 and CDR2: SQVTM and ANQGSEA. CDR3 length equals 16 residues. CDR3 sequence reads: CSVEEGRGRGRDEQFF. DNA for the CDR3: TGCAGCGTTGAAGAGGGTCGCGGCAGGGGGCGGGATGAGCAGTTCTTC.

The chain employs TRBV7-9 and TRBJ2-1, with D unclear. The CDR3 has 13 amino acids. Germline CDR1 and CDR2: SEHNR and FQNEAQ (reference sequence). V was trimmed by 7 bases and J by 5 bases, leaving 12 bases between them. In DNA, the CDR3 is TGTGCCAGCACTGACGACTGGCACAATGAGCAGTTCTTC. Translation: CASTDDWHNEQFF. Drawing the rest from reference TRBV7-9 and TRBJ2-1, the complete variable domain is DTGVSQNPRHKITKRGQNVTFRCDPISEHNRLYWYRQTLGQGPEFLTYFQNEAQLEKSRLLSDRFSAERPKGSFSTLEIQRTEQGDSAMYLCASTDDWHNEQFFGPGTRLTVL.

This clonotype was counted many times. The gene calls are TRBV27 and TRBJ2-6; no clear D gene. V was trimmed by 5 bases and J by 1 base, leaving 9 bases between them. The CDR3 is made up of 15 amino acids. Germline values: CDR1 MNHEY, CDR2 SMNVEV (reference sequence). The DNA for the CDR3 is TGTGCCAGCAGTCGAGTAAGGTCTGGGGCCAACGTCCTGACTTTC. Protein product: CASSRVRSGANVLTF.

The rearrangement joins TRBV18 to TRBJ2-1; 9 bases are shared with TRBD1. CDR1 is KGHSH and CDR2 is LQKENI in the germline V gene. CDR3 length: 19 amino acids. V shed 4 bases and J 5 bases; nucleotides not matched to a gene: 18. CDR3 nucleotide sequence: TGTGCCAGCTCACAATCCGGGACAGGGAGACAGAAGGGGCACAATGAGCAGTTCTTC. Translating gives CASSQSGTGRQKGHNEQFF.